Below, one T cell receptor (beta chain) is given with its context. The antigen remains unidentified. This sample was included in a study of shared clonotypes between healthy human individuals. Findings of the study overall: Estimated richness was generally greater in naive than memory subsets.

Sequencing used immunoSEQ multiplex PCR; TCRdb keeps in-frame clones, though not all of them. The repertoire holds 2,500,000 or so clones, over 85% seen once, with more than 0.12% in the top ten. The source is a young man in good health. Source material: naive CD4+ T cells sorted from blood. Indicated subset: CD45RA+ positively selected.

The CDR3 protein is CASSLGNLNEKLFF. The CDR3, as DNA: TGCGCCAGCAGCTTGGGGAACCTAAATGAAAAACTGTTTTTT. This rearrangement joins TRBV5-1 to TRBJ1-4; no clear D. The CDR3 totals 14 residues. CDR1 and CDR2 from the germline V gene are SGHRS and YFSETQ. V was shortened by 0 bases and J by 5 bases, with 8 bases between the two germline ends.